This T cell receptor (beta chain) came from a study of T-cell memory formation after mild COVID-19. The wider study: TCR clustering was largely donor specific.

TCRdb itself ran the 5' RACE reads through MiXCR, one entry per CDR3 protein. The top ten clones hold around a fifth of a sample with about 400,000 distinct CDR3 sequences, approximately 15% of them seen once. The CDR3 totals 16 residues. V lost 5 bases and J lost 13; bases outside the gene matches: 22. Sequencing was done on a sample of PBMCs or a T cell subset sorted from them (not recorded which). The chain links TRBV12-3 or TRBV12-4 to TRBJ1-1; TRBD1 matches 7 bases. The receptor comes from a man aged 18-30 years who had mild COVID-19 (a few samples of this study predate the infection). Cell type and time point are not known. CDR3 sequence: CASSPAVNRRTGGGFF. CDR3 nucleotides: TGTGCCAGCAGTCCGGCCGTTAATCGTCGGACAGGCGGGGGTTTCTTT.